This T cell receptor beta chain came from a study of monozygotic twins with inflammatory bowel disease. CDR1 is GTSNPN and CDR2 is SVGIG in the germline V gene (reference sequence). The CDR3 is 13 amino acids. Following a re-call of the 5' RACE reads, TCRdb has one entry per CDR3 protein and lacks DNA. The specimen's table records about 300,000 distinct CDR3 sequences. The chain recombines TRBV30 with TRBJ1-6; TCRdb picks TRBD1, but there is no DNA to check that call. What was sequenced was blood. This receptor was identified in a human donor with ulcerative colitis or Crohn's disease, or a healthy co-twin of an affected twin (not recorded which). CDR3 protein: CAWGDSRNSPLHF.